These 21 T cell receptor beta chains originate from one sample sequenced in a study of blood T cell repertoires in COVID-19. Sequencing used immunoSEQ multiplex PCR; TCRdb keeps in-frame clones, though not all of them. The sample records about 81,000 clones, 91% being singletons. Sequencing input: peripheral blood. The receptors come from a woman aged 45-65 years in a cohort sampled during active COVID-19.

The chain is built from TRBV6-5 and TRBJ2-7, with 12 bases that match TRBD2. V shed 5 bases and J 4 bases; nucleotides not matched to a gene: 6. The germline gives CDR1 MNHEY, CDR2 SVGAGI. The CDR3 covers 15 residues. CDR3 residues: CASSRSGTSGYEQYF. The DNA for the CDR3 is TGTGCCAGCAGTCGTTCCGGGACTAGCGGGTACGAGCAGTACTTC.

CDR3: CASTGAGANVLTF. CDR3 nucleotides: TGTGCCAGCACGGGAGCTGGGGCCAACGTCCTGACTTTC. V is TRBV2 and J is TRBJ2-6, with D possibly TRBD2 on 6 matching bases. CDR3 length equals 13 residues. Germline V CDR1 and CDR2: SNHLY, FYNNEI. V gave up 7 bases and J gave up 2 bases, with 6 bases separating them. The variable domain in full, completed from reference TRBV2 and TRBJ2-6, reads EPEVTQTPSHQVTQMGQEVILRCVPISNHLYFYWYRQILGQKVEFLVSFYNNEISEKSEIFDDQFSVERPDGSNFTLKIRSTKLEDSAMYFCASTGAGANVLTFGAGSRLTVL.

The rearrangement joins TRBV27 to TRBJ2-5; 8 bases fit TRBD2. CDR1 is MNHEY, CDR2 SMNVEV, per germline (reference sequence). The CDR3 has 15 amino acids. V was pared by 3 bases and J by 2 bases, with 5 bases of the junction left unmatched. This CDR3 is CASSFSRGGQETQYF. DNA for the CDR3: TGTGCCAGCAGTTTCTCTCGGGGGGGTCAAGAGACCCAGTACTTC.

CDR3 DNA sequence: TGTGCCAGCAGCTTAGCGGCGCGGGGCGACGCCTACGAGCAGTACTTC. It encodes CASSLAARGDAYEQYF. The V and J genes are TRBV7-8 and TRBJ2-7; a possible D gene is TRBD2 (6 bases). The CDR3 spans 16 residues. In germline, CDR1 is SGHVS, CDR2 FQNEAQ. Trimming cost V 0 bases and J 2 bases, with 14 bases left between them.

CDR3 nucleotide sequence: TGTGCCAGTAGTTCCTCCGGGACACTGGAGACCCAGTACTTC. It translates to CASSSSGTLETQYF. The chain uses TRBV19 and TRBJ2-5, with D perhaps TRBD1 (6 bases). The CDR3 is 14 residues long. Germline V gene sequence: CDR1 LNHDA, CDR2 SQIVND (reference sequence). The V and J ends lost 5 bases and 5 bases respectively, with 15 bases between them.

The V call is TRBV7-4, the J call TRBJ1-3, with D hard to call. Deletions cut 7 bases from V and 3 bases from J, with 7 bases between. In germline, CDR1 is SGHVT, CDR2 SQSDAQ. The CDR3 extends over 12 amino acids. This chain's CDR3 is CASTPGGNTIYF. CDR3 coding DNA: TGTGCCAGCACCCCAGGTGGAAACACCATATATTTT.

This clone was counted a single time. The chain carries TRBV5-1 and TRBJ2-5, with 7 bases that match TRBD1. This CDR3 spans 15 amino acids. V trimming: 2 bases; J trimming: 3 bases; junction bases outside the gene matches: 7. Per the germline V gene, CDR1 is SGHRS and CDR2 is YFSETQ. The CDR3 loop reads CASSFSPGTEETQYF. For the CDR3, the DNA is TGCGCCAGCAGCTTCTCACCCGGGACAGAAGAGACCCAGTACTTC.

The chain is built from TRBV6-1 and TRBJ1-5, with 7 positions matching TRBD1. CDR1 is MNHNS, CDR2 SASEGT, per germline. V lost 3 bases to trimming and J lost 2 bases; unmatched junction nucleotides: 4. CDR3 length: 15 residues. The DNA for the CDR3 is TGTGCCAGCAGTGAGAGACAGGGAGGCAATCAGCCCCAGCATTTT. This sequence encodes CASSERQGGNQPQHF.

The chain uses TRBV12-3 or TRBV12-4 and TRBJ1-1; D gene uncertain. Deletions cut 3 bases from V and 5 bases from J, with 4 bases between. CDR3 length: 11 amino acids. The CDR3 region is CASSFSTEAFF. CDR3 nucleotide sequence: TGTGCCAGCAGTTTTTCGACTGAAGCTTTCTTT.

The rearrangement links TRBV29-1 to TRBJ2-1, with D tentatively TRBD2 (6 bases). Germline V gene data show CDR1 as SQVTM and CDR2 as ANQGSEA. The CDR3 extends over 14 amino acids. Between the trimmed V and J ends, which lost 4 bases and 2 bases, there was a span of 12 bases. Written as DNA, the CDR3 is TGCAGCGTTGTCACCGGGGGAACCTACAATGAGCAGTTCTTC. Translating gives CSVVTGGTYNEQFF.

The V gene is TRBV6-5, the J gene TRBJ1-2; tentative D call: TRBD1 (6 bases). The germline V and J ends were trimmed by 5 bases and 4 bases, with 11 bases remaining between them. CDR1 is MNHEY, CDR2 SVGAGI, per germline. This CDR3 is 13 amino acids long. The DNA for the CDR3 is TGTGCCAGCAGTAAGACAGGATCCTATGGCTACACCTTC. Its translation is CASSKTGSYGYTF.

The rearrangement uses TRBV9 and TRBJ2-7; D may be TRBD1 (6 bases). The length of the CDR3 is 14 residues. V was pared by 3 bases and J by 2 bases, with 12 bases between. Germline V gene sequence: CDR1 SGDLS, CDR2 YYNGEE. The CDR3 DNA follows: TGTGCCAGCAGCGCTACGGGACAAGCCTACGAGCAGTACTTC. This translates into CASSATGQAYEQYF.

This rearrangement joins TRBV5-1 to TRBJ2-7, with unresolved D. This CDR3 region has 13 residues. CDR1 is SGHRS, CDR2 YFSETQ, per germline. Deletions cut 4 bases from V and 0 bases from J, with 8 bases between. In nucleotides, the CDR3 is TGCGCCAGCAGCCATCAGGACTCCTACGAGCAGTACTTC. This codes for CASSHQDSYEQYF.

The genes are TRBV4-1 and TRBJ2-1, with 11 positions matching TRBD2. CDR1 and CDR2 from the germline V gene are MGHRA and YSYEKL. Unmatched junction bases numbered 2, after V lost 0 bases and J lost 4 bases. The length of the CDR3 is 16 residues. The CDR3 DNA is TGCGCCAGCAGCCAAGATTTAGCGGGGGGGTACAATGAGCAGTTCTTC. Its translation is CASSQDLAGGYNEQFF.

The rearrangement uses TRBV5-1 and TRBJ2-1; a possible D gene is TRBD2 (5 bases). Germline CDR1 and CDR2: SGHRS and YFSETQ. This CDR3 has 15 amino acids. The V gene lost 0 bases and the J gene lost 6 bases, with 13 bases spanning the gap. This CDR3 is CASSLAGLDSNEQFF. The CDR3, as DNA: TGCGCCAGCAGCTTGGCCGGACTGGACTCCAATGAGCAGTTCTTC.

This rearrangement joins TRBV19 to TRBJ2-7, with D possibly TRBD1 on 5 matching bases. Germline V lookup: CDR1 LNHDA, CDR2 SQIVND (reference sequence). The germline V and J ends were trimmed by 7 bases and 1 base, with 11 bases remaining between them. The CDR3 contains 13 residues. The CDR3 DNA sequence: TGTGCCAGTACCGCCACAGGTTCCTACGAGCAGTACTTC. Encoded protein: CASTATGSYEQYF.

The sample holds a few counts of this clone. CDR3 protein: CASSPEPGGGSPLHF. CDR3 bases: TGTGCCAGCAGCCCTGAACCGGGGGGCGGGTCACCCCTCCACTTT. The V and J genes are TRBV7-6 and TRBJ1-6, with D perhaps TRBD1 (6 bases). CDR1 and CDR2 from the germline V gene are SGHVS and FNYEAQ. This CDR3 region has 15 residues. V was shortened by 5 bases and J by 10 bases, with 18 bases between the two germline ends.

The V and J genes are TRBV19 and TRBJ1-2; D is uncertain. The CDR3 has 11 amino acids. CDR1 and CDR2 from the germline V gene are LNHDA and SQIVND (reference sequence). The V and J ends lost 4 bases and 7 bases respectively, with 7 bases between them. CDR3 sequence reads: CASSNPPGYTF. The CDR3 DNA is TGTGCCAGTAGTAATCCTCCTGGCTACACCTTC.

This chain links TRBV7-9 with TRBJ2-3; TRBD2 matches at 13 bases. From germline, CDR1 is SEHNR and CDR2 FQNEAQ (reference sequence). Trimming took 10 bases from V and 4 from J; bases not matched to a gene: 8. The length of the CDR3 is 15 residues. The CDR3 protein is CATLAGGPMSDTQYF. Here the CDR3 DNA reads TGTGCCACACTAGCGGGAGGGCCAATGTCAGATACGCAGTATTTT.

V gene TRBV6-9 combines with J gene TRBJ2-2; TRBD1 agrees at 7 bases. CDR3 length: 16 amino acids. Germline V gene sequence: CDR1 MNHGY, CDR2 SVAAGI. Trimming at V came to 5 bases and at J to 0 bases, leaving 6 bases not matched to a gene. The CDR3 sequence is CASSKTGTANTGELFF. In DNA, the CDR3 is TGTGCCAGCAGTAAAACCGGGACAGCGAACACCGGGGAGCTGTTTTTT.

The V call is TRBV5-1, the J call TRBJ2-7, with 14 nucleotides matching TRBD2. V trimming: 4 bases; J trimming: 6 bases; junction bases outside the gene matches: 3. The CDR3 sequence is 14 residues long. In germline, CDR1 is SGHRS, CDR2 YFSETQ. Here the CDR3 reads CASSQGTSGSEQYF. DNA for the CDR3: TGCGCCAGCAGCCAGGGGACTAGCGGGAGCGAGCAGTACTTC.